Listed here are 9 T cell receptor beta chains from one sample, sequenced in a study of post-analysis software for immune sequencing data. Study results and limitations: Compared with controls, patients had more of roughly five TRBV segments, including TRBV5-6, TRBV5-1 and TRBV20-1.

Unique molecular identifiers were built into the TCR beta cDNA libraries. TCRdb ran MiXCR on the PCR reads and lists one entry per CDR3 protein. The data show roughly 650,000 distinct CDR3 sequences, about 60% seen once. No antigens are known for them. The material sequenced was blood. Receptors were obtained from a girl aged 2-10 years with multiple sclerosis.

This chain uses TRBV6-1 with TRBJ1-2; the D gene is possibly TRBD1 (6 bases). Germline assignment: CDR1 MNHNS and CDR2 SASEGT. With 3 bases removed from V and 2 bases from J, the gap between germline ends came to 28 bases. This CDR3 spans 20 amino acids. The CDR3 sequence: CASSDPIWVQGVGRNYGYTF. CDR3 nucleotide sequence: TGTGCCAGCAGTGACCCCATATGGGTACAGGGCGTTGGGAGGAACTATGGCTACACCTTC.

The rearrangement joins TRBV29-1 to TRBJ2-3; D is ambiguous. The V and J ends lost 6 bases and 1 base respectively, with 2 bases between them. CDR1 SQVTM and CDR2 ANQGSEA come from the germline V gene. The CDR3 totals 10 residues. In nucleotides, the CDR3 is TGCAGCGTCTGCACAGATACGCAGTATTTT. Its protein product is CSVCTDTQYF.

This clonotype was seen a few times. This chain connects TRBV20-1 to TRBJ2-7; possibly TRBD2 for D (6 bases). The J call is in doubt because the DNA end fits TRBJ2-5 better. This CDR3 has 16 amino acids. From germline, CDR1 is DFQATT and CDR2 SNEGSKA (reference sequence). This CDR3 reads CSARSGDSPRVETQYF. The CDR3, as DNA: TGCAGTGCTAGATCCGGGGACTCCCCTAGGGTGGAGACCCAGTACTTC.

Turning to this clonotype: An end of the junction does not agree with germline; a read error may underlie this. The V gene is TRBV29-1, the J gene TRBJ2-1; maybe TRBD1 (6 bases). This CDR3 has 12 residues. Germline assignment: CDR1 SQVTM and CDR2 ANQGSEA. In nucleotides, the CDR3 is TGCAGCGGGGACATCGAGCTCGATGAACAGTTCTTC. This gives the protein CSGDIELDEQFF.

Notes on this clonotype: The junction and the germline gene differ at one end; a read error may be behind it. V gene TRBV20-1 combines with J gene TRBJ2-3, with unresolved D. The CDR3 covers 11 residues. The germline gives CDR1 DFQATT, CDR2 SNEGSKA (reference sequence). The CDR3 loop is CSARNTDMQYF. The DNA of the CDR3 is TGCAGTGCTAGAAACACAGATATGCAGTATTTT.

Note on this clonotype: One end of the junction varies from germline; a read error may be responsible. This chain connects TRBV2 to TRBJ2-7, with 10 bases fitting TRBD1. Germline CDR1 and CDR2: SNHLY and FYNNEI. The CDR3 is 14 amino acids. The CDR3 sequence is CASSAGTGVYEQYF. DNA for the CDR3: TGTGCCAGTAGTGCCGGGACAGGGGTCTACGAGCAGTACTTC.

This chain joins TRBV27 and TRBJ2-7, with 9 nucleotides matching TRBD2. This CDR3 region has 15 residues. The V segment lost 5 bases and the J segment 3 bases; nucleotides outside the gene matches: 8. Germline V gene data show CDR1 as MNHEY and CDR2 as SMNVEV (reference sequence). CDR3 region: CASSLSPSGNYEQYF. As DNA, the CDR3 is TGTGCCAGCAGTCTCTCGCCTAGCGGGAACTACGAGCAGTACTTC.

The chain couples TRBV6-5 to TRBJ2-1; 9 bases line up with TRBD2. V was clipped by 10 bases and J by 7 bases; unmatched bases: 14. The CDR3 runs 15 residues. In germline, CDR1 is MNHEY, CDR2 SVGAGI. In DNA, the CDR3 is TGTGCCACGACTAAAGCGGGGGGCGTCGTGAATGAGCAGTTCTTC. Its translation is CATTKAGGVVNEQFF.

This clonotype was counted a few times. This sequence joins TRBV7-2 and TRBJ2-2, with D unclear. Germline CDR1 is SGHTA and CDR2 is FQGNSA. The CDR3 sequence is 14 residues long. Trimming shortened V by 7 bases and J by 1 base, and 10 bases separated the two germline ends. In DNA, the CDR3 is TGTGCCAGCATCAACGTCCTGAACACCGGGGAGCTGTTTTTT. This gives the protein CASINVLNTGELFF.